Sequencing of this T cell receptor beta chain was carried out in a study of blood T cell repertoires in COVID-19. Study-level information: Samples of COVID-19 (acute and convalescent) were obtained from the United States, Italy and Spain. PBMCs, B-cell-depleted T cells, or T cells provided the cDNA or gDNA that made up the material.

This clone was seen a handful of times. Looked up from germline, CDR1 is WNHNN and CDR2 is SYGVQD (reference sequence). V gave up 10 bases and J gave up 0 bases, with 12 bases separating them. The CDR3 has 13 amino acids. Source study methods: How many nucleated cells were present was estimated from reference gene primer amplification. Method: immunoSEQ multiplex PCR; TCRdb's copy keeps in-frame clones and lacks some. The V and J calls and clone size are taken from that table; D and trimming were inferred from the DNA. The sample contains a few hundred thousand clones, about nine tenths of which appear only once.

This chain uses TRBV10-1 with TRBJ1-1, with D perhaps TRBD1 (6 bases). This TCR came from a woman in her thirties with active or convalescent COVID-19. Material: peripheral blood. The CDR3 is CATSGDVNTEAFF. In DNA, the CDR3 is TGCGCCACCTCAGGGGACGTGAACACTGAAGCTTTCTTT.